This T cell receptor (beta chain) derives from a study of OX40 agonist ivuxolimab in advanced cancers. Generated by immunoSEQ multiplex PCR, the TCRdb table keeps only in-frame clones and is missing some. The repertoire includes around 78,000 clones, around 85% of them detected once, and about 4.9% sits in the top ten. V lost 1 base and J lost 0; bases outside the gene matches: 9. This CDR3 is 19 amino acids long. Germline CDR1 and CDR2: SEHNR and FQNEAQ (reference sequence). The clonotype originates from an adult with an advanced solid tumor such as melanoma, head and neck, liver or kidney cancer. The chain recombines TRBV7-9 with TRBJ1-6; 7 bases fit TRBD1. Sequenced material: CD4+ or CD8+ T cells sorted from blood, taken in a trial of the OX40 agonist ivuxolimab. In nucleotides, the CDR3 is TGTGCCAGCAGCTTAGGGGCAGGGGGTGATCTCTCCTATAATTCACCCCTCCACTTT. Encoded protein: CASSLGAGGDLSYNSPLHF.